Detailed here is one T cell receptor beta chain. What it binds is unknown. The sample originates from a study of radiotherapy plus CTLA-4 blockade in lung cancer. Turning to the study itself: Objective responses occurred in around 18% of patients; over 30% had disease control.

It was focal radiation plus CTLA-4 blockade with ipilimumab that patients with chemo-refractory metastatic non-small-cell lung cancer received. Study results and caveats: With interferon-beta, early dynamics of blood T cell clones were reported to best predict response. Subsequent to radiotherapy plus ipilimumab, tumor-derived TCR clones underwent expansion in blood.

Profiling relied on immunoSEQ multiplex PCR, and the TCRdb table lists in-frame clones only, not all of them. The repertoire consists of 55,000 to 80,000 clones, with around 77% occurring once and the leading ten covering under 5%. The source is a human donor with non-small cell lung cancer who had a complete response to radiotherapy plus ipilimumab. The specimen comprised peripheral blood, sampled from a patient treated with radiotherapy plus ipilimumab.

The CDR3 DNA sequence: TGCGCCAGCAGCAACCCCGACAGGGCCTTGAACACTGAAGCTTTCTTT. Its protein is CASSNPDRALNTEAFF. The J gene is TRBJ1-1, the V gene TRBV5-1, with TRBD1 matching over 7 bases. The CDR3 length is 16 residues. V lost 4 bases, J lost 0 bases, and 9 bases stayed unmatched. CDR1 is SGHRS, CDR2 YFSETQ, per germline.